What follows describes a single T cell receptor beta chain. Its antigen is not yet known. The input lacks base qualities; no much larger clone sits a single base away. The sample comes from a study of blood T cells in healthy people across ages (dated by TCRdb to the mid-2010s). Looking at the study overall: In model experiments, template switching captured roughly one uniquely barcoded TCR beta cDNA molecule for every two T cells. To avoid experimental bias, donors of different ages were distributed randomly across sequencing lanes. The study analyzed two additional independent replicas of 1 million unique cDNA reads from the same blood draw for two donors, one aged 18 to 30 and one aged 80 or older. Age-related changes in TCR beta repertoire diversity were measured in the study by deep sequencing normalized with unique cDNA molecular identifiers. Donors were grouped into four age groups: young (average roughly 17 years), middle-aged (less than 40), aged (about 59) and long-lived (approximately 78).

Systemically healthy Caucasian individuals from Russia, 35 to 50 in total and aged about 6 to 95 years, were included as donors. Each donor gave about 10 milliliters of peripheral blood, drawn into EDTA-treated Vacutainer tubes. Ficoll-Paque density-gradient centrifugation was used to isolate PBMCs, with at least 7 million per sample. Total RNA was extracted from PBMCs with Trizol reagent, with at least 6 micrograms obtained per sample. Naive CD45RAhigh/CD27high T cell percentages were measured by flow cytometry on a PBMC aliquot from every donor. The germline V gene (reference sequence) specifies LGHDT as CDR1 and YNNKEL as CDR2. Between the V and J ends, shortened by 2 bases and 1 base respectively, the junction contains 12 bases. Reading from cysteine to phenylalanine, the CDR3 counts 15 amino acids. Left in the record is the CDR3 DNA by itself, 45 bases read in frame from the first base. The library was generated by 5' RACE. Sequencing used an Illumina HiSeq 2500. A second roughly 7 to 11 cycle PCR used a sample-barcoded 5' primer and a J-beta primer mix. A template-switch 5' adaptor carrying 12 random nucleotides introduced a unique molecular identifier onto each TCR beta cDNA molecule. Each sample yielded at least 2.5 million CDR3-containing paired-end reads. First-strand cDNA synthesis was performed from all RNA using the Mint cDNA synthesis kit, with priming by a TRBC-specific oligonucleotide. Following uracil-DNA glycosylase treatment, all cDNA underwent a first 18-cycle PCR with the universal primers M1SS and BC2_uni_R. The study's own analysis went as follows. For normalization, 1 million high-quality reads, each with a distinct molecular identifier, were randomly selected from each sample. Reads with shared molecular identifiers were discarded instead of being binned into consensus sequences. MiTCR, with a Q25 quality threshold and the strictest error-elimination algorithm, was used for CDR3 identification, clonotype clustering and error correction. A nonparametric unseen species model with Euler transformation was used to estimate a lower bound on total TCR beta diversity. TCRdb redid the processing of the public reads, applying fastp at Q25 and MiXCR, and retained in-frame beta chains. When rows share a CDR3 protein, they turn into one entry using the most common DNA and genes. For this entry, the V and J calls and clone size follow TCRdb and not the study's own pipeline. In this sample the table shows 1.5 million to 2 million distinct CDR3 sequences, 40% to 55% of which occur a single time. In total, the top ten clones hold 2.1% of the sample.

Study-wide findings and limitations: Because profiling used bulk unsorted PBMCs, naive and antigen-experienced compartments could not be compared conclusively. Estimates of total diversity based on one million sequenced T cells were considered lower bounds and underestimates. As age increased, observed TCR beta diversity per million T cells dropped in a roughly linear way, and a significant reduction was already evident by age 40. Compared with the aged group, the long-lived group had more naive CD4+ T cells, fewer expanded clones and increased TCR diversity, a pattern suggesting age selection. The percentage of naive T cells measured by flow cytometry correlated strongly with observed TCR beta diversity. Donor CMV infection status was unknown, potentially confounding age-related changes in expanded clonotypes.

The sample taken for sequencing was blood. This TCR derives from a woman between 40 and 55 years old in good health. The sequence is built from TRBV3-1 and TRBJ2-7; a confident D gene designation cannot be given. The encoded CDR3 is CASSQPPAGSYEQYF. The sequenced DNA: TGTGCCAGCAGCCAACCGCCCGCCGGGTCCTACGAGCAGTACTTC.